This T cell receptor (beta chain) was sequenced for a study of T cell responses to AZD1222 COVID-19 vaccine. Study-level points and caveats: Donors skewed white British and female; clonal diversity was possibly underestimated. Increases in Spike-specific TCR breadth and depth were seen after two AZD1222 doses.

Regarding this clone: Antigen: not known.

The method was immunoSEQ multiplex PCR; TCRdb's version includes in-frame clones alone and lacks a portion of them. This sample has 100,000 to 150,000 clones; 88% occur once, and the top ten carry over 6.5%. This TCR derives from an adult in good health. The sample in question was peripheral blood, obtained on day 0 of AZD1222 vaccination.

The CDR3 sequence is CASSYFGRESPLHF. DNA of the CDR3: TGTGCCAGCAGTTACTTTGGCAGGGAATCACCCCTCCACTTT. This chain connects TRBV6-5 to TRBJ1-6; D possibly corresponds to TRBD1 (5 bases). Trimming pared 1 base from V and 10 bases from J, leaving 11 bases between. The CDR3 runs 14 residues. CDR1 is MNHEY, CDR2 SVGAGI, per germline.